This TCR beta chain was retrieved from a study of beta chain features in type 1 diabetes. Overall study results and limits: A pattern of fewer insertions and more deletions at VDJ junctions was seen in type 1 diabetes patients. Type 1 diabetes patients had TCRB CDR3s that were shorter (moderately but significantly so) in all four CD4+ subsets. The analysis here could not establish whether HLA type shapes TCRB rearrangement.

From germline, CDR1 is MDHEN and CDR2 SYDVKM. This CDR3 is 17 amino acids long. V lost 6 bases to trimming and J lost 4 bases, with 21 bases between them. The whole isolated RNA underwent reverse transcription, so sequencing captured expressed TCRB transcripts. The repertoire was sequenced with immunoSEQ multiplex PCR; TCRdb's copy has only in-frame clones and lacks some. The sample yields 50,000 or so clones, 42% seen once. As to this clone: The antigen is undetermined.

The gene calls are TRBV28 and TRBJ1-4; the D gene is possibly TRBD1 (5 bases). Material for sequencing was Tregs from blood. This receptor was obtained from a man aged 30 to 39 with type 1 diabetes. This CDR3 is CASSSISQGPLNEKLFF. The CDR3 DNA reads TGTGCCAGCAGCTCCATAAGTCAGGGTCCCCTTAATGAAAAACTGTTTTTT.